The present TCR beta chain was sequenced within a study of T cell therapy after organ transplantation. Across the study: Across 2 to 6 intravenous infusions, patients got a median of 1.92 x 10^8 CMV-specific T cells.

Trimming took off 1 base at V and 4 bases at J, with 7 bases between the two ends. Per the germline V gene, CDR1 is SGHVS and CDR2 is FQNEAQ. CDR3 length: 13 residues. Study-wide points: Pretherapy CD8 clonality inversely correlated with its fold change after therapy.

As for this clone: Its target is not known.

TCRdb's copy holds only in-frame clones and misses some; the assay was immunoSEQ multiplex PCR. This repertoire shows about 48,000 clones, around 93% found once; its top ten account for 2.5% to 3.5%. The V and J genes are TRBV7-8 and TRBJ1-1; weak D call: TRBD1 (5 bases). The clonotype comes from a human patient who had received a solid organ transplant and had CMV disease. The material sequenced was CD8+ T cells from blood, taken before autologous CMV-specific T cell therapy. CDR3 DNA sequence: TGTGCCAGCAGCTTAGGGGGCGGCACTGAAGCTTTCTTT. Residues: CASSLGGGTEAFF.